This T cell receptor beta chain originates from a study of radiotherapy plus CTLA-4 blockade in lung cancer. Study information: Among patients, around 18% showed objective responses, and approximately 29% had disease control. The study, taken as a whole, reports: Following radiotherapy plus ipilimumab, tumor-derived TCR clones expanded in the blood. Reports state that early shifts in blood T cell clones, with interferon-beta, best predicted response.

Generated by immunoSEQ multiplex PCR, the TCRdb table keeps only in-frame clones and is missing some. The sample holds 100,000 to 150,000 clones, 90% seen once. With 5 bases removed from V and 3 bases from J, the gap between germline ends came to 11 bases. The CDR3 has 13 amino acids. From germline, CDR1 is SNHLY and CDR2 FYNNEI. On this clone itself: Its antigen is as yet unknown.

The chain links TRBV2 to TRBJ2-7; D may be TRBD1 or TRBD2 (6 bases each). The origin of this receptor is a human donor with non-small cell lung cancer that progressed on radiotherapy plus ipilimumab. The material was peripheral blood, obtained from a patient treated with radiotherapy plus ipilimumab. CDR3 nucleotides: TGTGCCAGCAGTAAAAGGGGGGTCTACGAGCAGTACTTC. Translation gives CASSKRGVYEQYF. The full variable domain, rest sourced from reference TRBV2 and TRBJ2-7, is EPEVTQTPSHQVTQMGQEVILRCVPISNHLYFYWYRQILGQKVEFLVSFYNNEISEKSEIFDDQFSVERPDGSNFTLKIRSTKLEDSAMYFCASSKRGVYEQYFGPGTRLTVT.